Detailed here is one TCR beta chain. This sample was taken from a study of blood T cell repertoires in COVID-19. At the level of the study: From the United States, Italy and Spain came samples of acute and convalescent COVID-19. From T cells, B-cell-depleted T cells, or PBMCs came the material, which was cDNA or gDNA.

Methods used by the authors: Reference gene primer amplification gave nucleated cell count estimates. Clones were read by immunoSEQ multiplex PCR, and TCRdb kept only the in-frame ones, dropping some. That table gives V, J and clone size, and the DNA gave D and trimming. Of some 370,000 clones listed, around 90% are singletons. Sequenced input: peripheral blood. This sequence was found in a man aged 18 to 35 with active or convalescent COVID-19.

Written as DNA, the CDR3 is TGTGCCAGCAGTCCCGGACTAGCGGAGACCCAGTACTTC. Translating it yields CASSPGLAETQYF. This rearrangement joins TRBV27 to TRBJ2-5; 9 bases are a match to TRBD2. Germline V gene data show CDR1 as MNHEY and CDR2 as SMNVEV (reference sequence). The ends lost 5 bases at V and 5 bases at J; junction bases unmatched: 3. The CDR3 extends over 13 amino acids.